The rows below give T cell receptor beta chains drawn from one sample of a study of T cell repertoires in cytomegalovirus infection. TCRdb re-analysed the reads in MiXCR, keeping a single row per CDR3 protein. The repertoire holds about 920,000 distinct CDR3 sequences, with around 30% as singletons. These receptors' targets are unknown. The sample in question was cultured CD8+ T cells from PBMCs, obtained from culture after CMV antigen stimulation. The receptors stem from a human donor in good health (CMV status not recorded). Some clones in this sample may be carry-over from other donors' samples. The CDR3 runs from the conserved cysteine through the conserved F or W. Some rows mark clone size as missing; the rest say once, few, many or name a class of expanded clone.

NA TRBV7-8 CASSLSGGNRYEQYF
NA TRBV6-5 CVSSYSPPLDSIYGYTF
NA TRBV5-3 CASSPQDTLEANVLTF
many TRBV7-2 CASSSRQGPNSPLHF
NA TRBV7-9 CASSLRLAGSLGDTQYF
NA TRBV2 CASIAGPGDEQFF
NA TRBV15 CATSKDREKSEAFF
few TRBV12-5 CASGLAGTTRYDYGYTF
many TRBV7-2 CASSLSDRGNYGYTF
NA TRBV18 CASSPTAGADEQYF
many TRBV7-2 CASSPRSSSYNEQFF
NA TRBV27 CASSLSGGPNSPLHF
few TRBV20-1 CSARDRIRSIQYF
many TRBV5-4 CASSLFGGANNEQFF
few TRBV7-9 CASSFPAVGENTDTQYF
NA TRBV4-1 CASSQGPGDTEAFF
many TRBV7-9 CASSLGTNGELFF
few TRBV7-9 CASSPVRQGAKNIQYF
NA TRBV28 CASSFKGQDYGYTF
NA TRBV27 CASAPGSSNSPLHF
NA TRBV6-5 CASRFTIAVQETQYF
NA TRBV10-2 CASNMDEQYF
NA TRBV7-2 CASSFDKGRHEQYF
few TRBV14 CASSLYGESSYNSPLHF
many TRBV7-3 CASSLNGGTNYYNEQFF
NA TRBV29-1 CSVGVRDGYTF
NA TRBV19 CASSVRDTAQNIQYF
NA TRBV12-3/TRBV12-4 CANSLGGQGNPDYGYTF
many TRBV7-6 CASSLGPPGRLKGHEQFF
few TRBV10-2 CASRSGTQETQYF
many TRBV5-1 CASSPGAGGSSYNSPLHF
NA TRBV5-4 CVSSTGQINSPLHF
NA TRBV27 CANSFVLYNEQFF
NA TRBV2 CASTANGNEQFF
NA TRBV27 CASSPYRGVNTGELFF
many TRBV12-3/TRBV12-4 CASSTRQGSNQPQHF
NA TRBV15 CATSRDLGSIGELFF
few TRBV2 CASNSRGGSYNEQFF
NA TRBV5-3 CASSLRDINEQFF
few TRBV19 CASRLGPAISYNSPLHF
NA TRBV29-1 CSAEEAGGHTDTQYF
few TRBV7-6 CASSLVALAGGRTYNEQFF
many TRBV27 CASSSSGVYNEQFF
few TRBV4-1 CASSHRGDNTEAFF
once TRBV20-1 CSATHDTEAFF
NA TRBV5-6 CASSLMDSNQPQHF
NA TRBV4-1 CASSQDPGINYGYTF
many TRBV6-1 CATDDRGLYEKLFF